This T cell receptor (beta chain) was profiled in a study of blood T cells in healthy people across ages. The wider study: With template switching, about one barcoded beta molecule was captured per two T cells. Study observations and caveats: Strong correlation was found linking TCR beta diversity to naive T cell percentage.

Individuals who donated were healthy Caucasians from Russia aged about 6 to 100. Total RNA extraction produced at least 5.5 micrograms (per sample) for the study. The second PCR ran about 6 to 11 cycles with a sample-barcoded 5' primer and J-beta primers. TCRdb ran MiXCR on the 5' RACE reads and lists one entry per CDR3 protein. The table shows roughly 930,000 distinct CDR3 sequences, with roughly 48% occurring only once. For this clonotype: Its target is unknown.

The CDR3 is made up of 12 amino acids. The sequenced material came from blood. This rearrangement joins TRBV12-3 or TRBV12-4 to TRBJ2-7; D is unclear. Near its end, the DNA agrees better with TRBJ2-5, so the J call may be wrong. The clonotype originates from a man aged 30-40 years in good health. The CDR3 sequence is CASSPASLTQYF. As DNA, the CDR3 is TGTGCCAGCAGCCCAGCTTCGCTGACCCAGTACTTC.